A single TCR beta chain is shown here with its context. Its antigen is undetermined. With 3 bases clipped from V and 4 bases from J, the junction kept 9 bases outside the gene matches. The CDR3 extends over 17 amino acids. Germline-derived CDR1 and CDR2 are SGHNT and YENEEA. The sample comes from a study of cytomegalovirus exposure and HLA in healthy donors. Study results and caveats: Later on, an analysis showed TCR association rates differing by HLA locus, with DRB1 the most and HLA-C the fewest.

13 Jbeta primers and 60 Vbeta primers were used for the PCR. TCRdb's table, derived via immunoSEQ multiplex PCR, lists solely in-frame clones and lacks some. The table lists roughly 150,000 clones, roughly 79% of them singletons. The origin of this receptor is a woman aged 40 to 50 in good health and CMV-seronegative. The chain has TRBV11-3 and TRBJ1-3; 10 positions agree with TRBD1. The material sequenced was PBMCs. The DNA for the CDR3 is TGTGCCAGCAGCTTCCTTCGGACAGGGGGTCACGGAAACACCATATATTTT. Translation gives CASSFLRTGGHGNTIYF.